These 30 T cell receptor beta chains were sequenced from one sample in a study of response to subunit inactivated influenza vaccine. TCRdb used MiXCR to reprocess the RT-PCR reads, holding one entry per CDR3 protein. The data show about 570,000 distinct CDR3 sequences, with 11% seen just once and more than 9.5% held by the top ten. These data are also associated with another study on T cells expressing NK-cell markers. That report notes: UMIs accompanied the 5'RACE template switching by which TCR beta cDNA was made.

Sample: PBMCs from blood, taken on the day of vaccination. The receptors originated from a man aged 45-60 years who received an inactivated influenza vaccine.

V gene TRBV20-1 combines with J gene TRBJ1-5; D not resolved. Germline lookup yields CDR1 DFQATT and CDR2 SNEGSKA (reference sequence). V gave up 0 bases and J gave up 6 bases, with 12 bases separating them. The CDR3 has 14 residues. The DNA of the CDR3 is TGCAGTGCTAGAGATTCCAGAAGTGGTCAGCCCCAGCATTTT. It codes for CSARDSRSGQPQHF.

This clonotype came up many times. This chain connects TRBV5-5 to TRBJ2-5, with 10 bases matching TRBD2. The V gene's germline CDR1 is SGHKS and CDR2 YYEKEE (reference sequence). V lost 4 bases and J lost 1; bases outside the gene matches: 7. CDR3 size: 16 residues. CDR3 sequence reads: CASSGFLAGVQETQYF. The CDR3 nucleotides are TGTGCCAGCAGCGGGTTCCTAGCGGGAGTCCAAGAGACCCAGTACTTC.

This sequence joins TRBV7-8 and TRBJ2-5; D gene unclear. The CDR3 has 12 residues. The germline V gene has CDR1 SGHVS and CDR2 FQNEAQ. V lost 5 bases and J 0 bases, leaving 4 bases between the germline ends. The CDR3 DNA reads as TGTGCCAGCAGCATTTACCAAGAGACCCAGTACTTC. Its translation is CASSIYQETQYF.

This clonotype has only a few counts. The J gene is TRBJ2-5, the V gene TRBV7-9; D gene uncertain. This CDR3 region has 14 residues. The germline gives CDR1 SEHNR, CDR2 FQNEAQ (reference sequence). V was trimmed by 1 base and J by 1 base, leaving 7 bases between them. CDR3 sequence (DNA): TGTGCCAGCAGCTTAGGTTCCATCCAAGAGACCCAGTACTTC. Encoded protein: CASSLGSIQETQYF.

The sample holds one count of this clonotype. J is TRBJ2-5 and V is TRBV7-2, with D possibly matching TRBD2 (5 bases). The CDR3 contains 15 residues. Germline CDR1 is SGHTA and CDR2 is FQGNSA. Trimming took 1 base from V and 2 from J, leaving 11 bases between them. The chain's CDR3 is CASSLGGSFQETQYF. CDR3 in DNA: TGTGCCAGCAGCTTAGGTGGGAGTTTTCAAGAGACCCAGTACTTC.

This clonotype was detected many times. This CDR3 is CASSGRGDYGYTF. The CDR3, as DNA: TGCGCCAGCAGCGGAAGGGGGGACTATGGCTACACCTTC. The chain recombines TRBV5-1 with TRBJ1-2, with D possibly being TRBD1 (6 bases). The CDR3 loop spans 13 amino acids. V lost 4 bases, J lost 3 bases, and 10 bases lay in between. Germline V gene sequence: CDR1 SGHRS, CDR2 YFSETQ.

The chain carries TRBV5-1 and TRBJ2-7, with D perhaps being TRBD1 or TRBD2 (6 bases each). The CDR3 is 17 residues long. Germline-derived CDR1 and CDR2 are SGHRS and YFSETQ. Between the trimmed V and J ends, which lost 0 bases and 2 bases, there was a span of 18 bases. The CDR3 DNA reads TGCGCCAGCAGCTTGGATCTGAGTCGGGGGCTACCCTACGAGCAGTACTTC. Protein product: CASSLDLSRGLPYEQYF.

The V and J genes are TRBV5-1 and TRBJ1-6, with 9 bases fitting TRBD1. There are 14 residues in the CDR3. Germline V gene lookup returns CDR1 SGHRS and CDR2 YFSETQ. Unmatched junction bases numbered 2, after V lost 3 bases and J lost 7 bases. Written as DNA, the CDR3 is TGCGCCAGCAGCTGGACAGGGGAGAATTCACCCCTCCACTTT. Protein: CASSWTGENSPLHF.

This chain joins TRBV12-3 or TRBV12-4 and TRBJ2-3; D is possibly TRBD2 (6 bases). This CDR3 has 16 amino acids. The germline V and J ends were trimmed by 7 bases and 7 bases, with 24 bases remaining between them. The CDR3 region has the DNA TGTGCCAGCACCACCCCCCCTAGCGCGGACGCGAATACGCAGTATTTT. Amino acids: CASTTPPSADANTQYF.

The chain has TRBV29-1 and TRBJ2-1; no reliable D call. The V and J ends lost 0 bases and 10 bases respectively, with 7 bases between them. Per the germline V gene, CDR1 is SQVTM and CDR2 is ANQGSEA. The CDR3 is 11 amino acids. CDR3 bases: TGCAGCGTTGAAGATCTAACGGAGCAGTTCTTC. Translation: CSVEDLTEQFF.

This chain connects TRBV7-3 to TRBJ2-2; D is uncertain. The ends were cut back, 4 bases at V and 7 bases at J, with 10 bases in the middle. The CDR3 runs to 13 residues. Germline V gives CDR1 SGHTA, CDR2 FQGTGA. The CDR3 region has the DNA TGTGCCAGCAGCTCGAGAGCTGGCGGGGAGCTGTTTTTT. It is translated as CASSSRAGGELFF.

The DNA of the CDR3 is TGTGCCAGCAGCCAAGATTGGCTAGGTGGCACAGATACGCAGTATTTT. The encoded protein is CASSQDWLGGTDTQYF. This sequence joins TRBV4-2 and TRBJ2-3; D remains ambiguous. The CDR3 is 16 amino acids. CDR1 and CDR2 (germline): LGHNA, YNFKEQ. The germline V and J ends were trimmed by 0 bases and 1 base, with 11 bases remaining between them.

In this sample, this clonotype turned up a few times. The chain combines TRBV11-2 with TRBJ1-5; TRBD1 matches 12 bases. CDR3 length: 20 amino acids. J gave up 1 base and V 5 bases, and 15 bases lay outside the gene matches. Germline CDR1 SGHAT, CDR2 FQNNGV. CDR3 region: CASSANRDRGRSQSNQPQHF. CDR3 nucleotide sequence: TGTGCCAGCAGCGCAAACCGGGACAGGGGGCGAAGTCAAAGCAATCAGCCCCAGCATTTT.

This clonotype was seen only a few times. V gene TRBV4-3 combines with J gene TRBJ2-6; D is possibly TRBD2 (5 bases). V was pared by 1 base and J by 4 bases, with 11 bases between. The germline V gene has CDR1 LGHNA and CDR2 YSLEER. This CDR3 is 16 amino acids long. CDR3: CASSQVRGFGANVLTF. In nucleotides, the CDR3 is TGCGCCAGCAGCCAAGTAAGAGGGTTCGGGGCCAACGTCCTGACTTTC.

The table lists this clonotype with a few counts. Written as DNA, the CDR3 is TGTGCCAGCAGCGTAGCCCCCAGGAGCACAGATACGCAGTATTTT. It yields the protein CASSVAPRSTDTQYF. The chain joins TRBV9 to TRBJ2-3; D ambiguous. The CDR3 has 15 amino acids. V shed 0 bases and J shed 0 bases, with 8 bases lying between them. The germline V gene encodes CDR1 SGDLS and CDR2 YYNGEE.

The chain has TRBV20-1 and TRBJ2-5; no firm D call. The CDR3 extends over 10 amino acids. Looked up from germline, CDR1 is DFQATT and CDR2 is SNEGSKA (reference sequence). V gave up 4 bases and J gave up 2 bases, with 2 bases separating them. Here the CDR3 reads CSAIQETQYF. The CDR3 DNA follows: TGCAGTGCTATACAAGAGACCCAGTACTTC.

The rearrangement links TRBV5-6 to TRBJ2-3; D call uncertain. The V gene's germline CDR1 is SGHDT and CDR2 YYEEEE. The V and J ends lost 3 bases and 5 bases respectively, with 10 bases between them. The CDR3 length is 13 residues. The CDR3 DNA reads TGTGCCAGCAGCTCATACTCGGGAGATACGCAGTATTTT. Translated, it gives CASSSYSGDTQYF. Full variable domain (remainder filled in from reference TRBV5-6 and TRBJ2-3): DAGVTQSPTHLIKTRGQQVTLRCSPKSGHDTVSWYQQALGQGPQFIFQYYEEEERQRGNFPDRFSGHQFPNYSSELNVNALLLGDSALYLCASSSYSGDTQYFGPGTRLTVL.

The V and J genes are TRBV5-1 and TRBJ2-2, with TRBD1 identical over 8 bases. The germline V gene has CDR1 SGHRS and CDR2 YFSETQ. CDR3 length: 18 amino acids. With 0 bases clipped from V and 0 bases from J, the junction kept 7 bases outside the gene matches. The CDR3 DNA sequence: TGCGCCAGCAGCTTGGTACCCAGGGGGCCTTCGAACACCGGGGAGCTGTTTTTT. This gives the protein CASSLVPRGPSNTGELFF.

CDR3 sequence reads: CASSQLTDQPQHF. CDR3 sequence (DNA): TGCGCCAGCAGCCAATTGACGGATCAGCCCCAGCATTTT. The V and J genes are TRBV4-3 and TRBJ1-5; D unresolved. The V gene's germline CDR1 is LGHNA and CDR2 YSLEER. This CDR3 has 13 amino acids. V was trimmed by 2 bases and J by 5 bases, leaving 7 bases between them.

This clonotype was seen a few times. This chain connects TRBV18 to TRBJ1-1; D might be TRBD1 (6 bases). The germline V gene has CDR1 KGHSH and CDR2 LQKENI. Trimming removed 3 bases at V and 8 bases at J, with 7 bases between. The CDR3 runs 11 residues. CDR3 sequence reads: CASSPDREAFF. The CDR3 DNA is TGTGCCAGCTCACCTGACAGGGAAGCTTTCTTT.

The sample holds a few counts of this clonotype. The rearrangement joins TRBV10-3 to TRBJ2-2, with 10 positions matching TRBD2. The germline gives CDR1 ENHRY, CDR2 SYGVKD. Losses at the gene ends were 2 bases for V and 5 bases for J; bases not matched to a gene: 8. The CDR3 length is 17 residues. This CDR3 reads CAISERLAGARTGELFF. The CDR3 DNA reads TGTGCCATCAGTGAGAGGCTAGCGGGAGCACGGACCGGGGAGCTGTTTTTT.

The chain links TRBV5-5 to TRBJ2-5; unclear D gene. Looked up from germline, CDR1 is SGHKS and CDR2 is YYEKEE (reference sequence). Trimming pared 4 bases from V and 4 bases from J, leaving 11 bases between. This CDR3 spans 13 amino acids. CDR3 DNA sequence: TGTGCCAGCAGCCTGTTTGGGTCAGAGACCCAGTACTTC. Residues: CASSLFGSETQYF.

This chain uses TRBV29-1 with TRBJ2-3; D is possibly TRBD1 (5 bases). Trimming shortened V by 7 bases and J by 2 bases, and 10 bases separated the two germline ends. This CDR3 spans 12 amino acids. Germline V gives CDR1 SQVTM, CDR2 ANQGSEA. CDR3: CSAATDTDTQYF. The CDR3 DNA sequence: TGCAGCGCTGCGACAGACACAGATACGCAGTATTTT.

This clonotype was counted many times. The rearrangement joins TRBV30 to TRBJ2-4, with 7 bases matching TRBD2. In germline, CDR1 is GTSNPN, CDR2 SVGIG (reference sequence). J was trimmed by 2 bases and V by 1 base; bases with no gene match: 5. The CDR3 covers 15 residues. The CDR3 reads CAWSALALTKNIQYF. CDR3 nucleotide sequence: TGTGCCTGGAGTGCACTAGCGTTGACCAAAAACATTCAGTACTTC. The full variable domain, rest sourced from reference TRBV30 and TRBJ2-4, is SQTIHQWPATLVQPVGSPLSLECTVEGTSNPNLYWYRQAAGRGLQLLFYSVGIGQISSEVPQNLSASRPQDRQFILSSKKLLLSDSGFYLCAWSALALTKNIQYFGAGTRLSVL.

Worth noting for this clonotype: Relative to the germline gene, one junction end is altered; a read error may explain this. This rearrangement joins TRBV18 to TRBJ2-2, with 10 bases lining up with TRBD1. Germline V CDR1 and CDR2: KGHSH, LQKENI. This CDR3 contains 15 residues. As DNA, the CDR3 is TGTGCCAGCCCACCGGGACAGGGGACCACCGGGGAGCTGTTTTTT. It is translated as CASPPGQGTTGELFF.

The chain couples TRBV7-9 to TRBJ2-7; the match to TRBD1 covers 10 bases. From germline, CDR1 is SEHNR and CDR2 FQNEAQ (reference sequence). V was clipped by 5 bases and J by 6 bases; unmatched bases: 13. CDR3 size: 16 residues. The CDR3 region is CASSTGTGERGGEQYF. CDR3 nucleotides: TGTGCCAGCAGCACTGGGACAGGGGAGAGGGGCGGCGAGCAGTACTTC.

The chain carries TRBV5-1 and TRBJ2-7; weak D call: TRBD2 (6 bases). The CDR3 length is 14 residues. The ends were cut back, 0 bases at V and 5 bases at J, with 12 bases in the middle. Germline V gives CDR1 SGHRS, CDR2 YFSETQ. CDR3 nucleotides: TGCGCCAGCAGCTTGGGGGTAGCGGATGACGAGCAGTACTTC. Residues: CASSLGVADDEQYF.

J is TRBJ2-1 and V is TRBV20-1; TRBD2 matches at 7 bases. The V gene's germline CDR1 is DFQATT and CDR2 SNEGSKA (reference sequence). The CDR3 sequence is 12 residues long. J lost 5 bases, V lost 6 bases, and 4 bases had no gene match. The CDR3 bases are TGCAGTGCCAGCGGGGCGCACAATGAGCAGTTCTTC. This gives the protein CSASGAHNEQFF.

This clonotype was observed a few times. The chain employs TRBV20-1 and TRBJ2-5, with 10 bases fitting TRBD2. Trimming cost V 3 bases and J 3 bases; bases outside gene matches: 10. This CDR3 comprises 16 residues. The germline V gene has CDR1 DFQATT and CDR2 SNEGSKA (reference sequence). CDR3: CSARLIRLAGKETQYF. The DNA of the CDR3 is TGCAGTGCTAGGCTTATCCGACTAGCGGGCAAAGAGACCCAGTACTTC.

This clonotype was detected ten times or more. This chain joins TRBV5-1 and TRBJ2-1, with TRBD2 matching over 9 bases. This CDR3 is 17 amino acids long. The germline V gene encodes CDR1 SGHRS and CDR2 YFSETQ. With 2 bases clipped from V and 0 bases from J, the junction kept 6 bases outside the gene matches. CDR3 protein: CASSFRLAESSYNEQFF. The DNA of the CDR3 is TGCGCCAGCAGCTTCAGACTAGCGGAGAGCTCCTACAATGAGCAGTTCTTC.